This TCR beta chain derives from a study of control samples from healthy donors and cancer patients. In germline, CDR1 is SGDLS, CDR2 YYNGEE. The V end lost 0 bases, the J end lost 4 bases, and 12 bases lay between the germline ends. CDR3 size: 15 residues. Produced via immunoSEQ multiplex PCR; TCRdb's table is partial and in-frame only. The sample consists of about 130,000 clones, 70% to 90% of them appearing once. The receptor was isolated from a man aged 50 to 60 in good health. The sample consisted of blood. This chain connects TRBV9 to TRBJ2-3; no clear D gene. The CDR3 region is CASSVEASEADTQYF. In DNA, the CDR3 is TGTGCCAGCAGCGTAGAGGCCTCCGAGGCAGATACGCAGTATTTT.